Below are 4 T cell receptor beta chains sequenced from a single sample in a study of T cells in Graves' hyperthyroidism and ophthalmopathy. Regions amplified from RNA transcripts were the TCR beta CDR3 regions. HTBI primers were used for first-round RT-PCR of the TCR CDR3. Each CDR3 protein gets one entry after TCRdb re-called the multiplex PCR reads with MiXCR. The sample consists of more than 500,000 distinct CDR3 sequences, 13% to 15% of them appearing once. Sequenced input: blood. The receptors here all came from a woman aged 35 to 49 with Graves' hyperthyroidism.

The chain recombines TRBV7-2 with TRBJ2-1, with 7 bases lining up with TRBD2. The CDR3 loop spans 15 amino acids. V trimming: 5 bases; J trimming: 2 bases; junction bases outside the gene matches: 6. Germline V gives CDR1 SGHTA, CDR2 FQGNSA. The chain's CDR3 is CASSGRASAYNEQFF. The CDR3 nucleotides read TGTGCCAGCAGCGGGAGGGCTAGCGCCTACAATGAGCAGTTCTTC. The whole variable domain, filled in from reference TRBV7-2 and TRBJ2-1, reads GAGVSQSPSNKVTEKGKDVELRCDPISGHTALYWYRQSLGQGLEFLIYFQGNSAPDKSGLPSDRFSAERTGGSVSTLTIQRTQQEDSAVYLCASSGRASAYNEQFFGPGTRLTVL.

As concerns this clonotype: An end of the junction does not agree with germline; a read error may underlie this. The chain recombines TRBV10-2 with TRBJ2-1; perhaps TRBD2 as D (6 bases). CDR1 is WSHSY and CDR2 is SAAADI in the germline V gene. This CDR3 spans 16 amino acids. In DNA, the CDR3 is TGCGCCAGCAGTGAGTACGGGGACTTCACCTACAAAGAGCAGTTCTTC. This encodes CASSEYGDFTYKEQFF.

This clonotype was picked up a small number of times. The chain couples TRBV28 to TRBJ1-6, with a possible D match to TRBD1 (6 bases). Trimming cost V 7 bases and J 6 bases, with 16 bases left between them. Per germline, CDR1 MDHEN and CDR2 SYDVKM. This CDR3 comprises 15 residues. Written as DNA, the CDR3 is TGTGCCAGCAATCGGCACCCACAGGGTAATTCACCCCTCCACTTT. Its protein product is CASNRHPQGNSPLHF.

This clonotype has at least ten counts. This chain connects TRBV20-1 to TRBJ2-3; TRBD2 matches at 12 bases. The germline CDR1 and CDR2 sequences are DFQATT and SNEGSKA (reference sequence). V lost 4 bases and J lost 6; bases outside the gene matches: 2. The CDR3 is made up of 13 amino acids. CDR3 residues: CSATLAGGDTQYF. CDR3 in DNA: TGCAGTGCTACGCTAGCGGGGGGGGATACGCAGTATTTT.